This TCR beta chain was sequenced during a study of beta chain features in type 1 diabetes. General observations from the study: At VDJ recombination sites, type 1 diabetes patients had fewer insertions and more deleted nucleotides. Type 1 diabetes patients had TCRB CDR3s that were shorter (moderately but significantly so) in all four CD4+ subsets.

Germline V CDR1 and CDR2: SNHLY, FYNNEI. The ends were cut back, 4 bases at V and 3 bases at J, with 11 bases in the middle. The CDR3 consists of 14 residues. About this clone itself: Its specificity is unknown.

Sorting that relied on CD45RO/CCR7/CD25/CD127/CD95/CD27 yielded CD4+ naive, central memory, regulatory and stem cell-like memory cells. The study reverse transcribed the entire isolated RNA, so it sequenced expressed TCRB transcripts. Only in-frame clones appear in the TCRdb table, and some are missing; sequencing was by immunoSEQ multiplex PCR. The repertoire holds fewer than 500,000 clones, with 14% as singletons. J is TRBJ2-3 and V is TRBV2; a weak D match, TRBD1 (5 bases). The sequencing input was naive CD4+ T cells from blood. This receptor was identified in a man aged 25 to 45 in good health. CDR3 in DNA: TGTGCCAGCAGTGTGGTGGGGCAGACAGATACGCAGTATTTT. Residues: CASSVVGQTDTQYF.